This section outlines one T cell receptor beta chain sequence together with its context. This record belongs to a study of control samples from healthy donors and cancer patients. Data came from immunoSEQ multiplex PCR; TCRdb stores just in-frame clones and leaves some out. The repertoire consists of roughly 150,000 clones, with roughly 88% occurring once and the leading ten covering less than 2%. The CDR3 extends over 15 amino acids. CDR1 and CDR2 from the germline V gene are SNHLY and FYNNEI. With 10 bases clipped from V and 0 bases from J, the junction kept 9 bases outside the gene matches. This chain joins TRBV2 and TRBJ2-5; TRBD1 aligns across 9 bases. Sequences were obtained from blood. The receptor was isolated from a man between 18 and 35 years old in good health. CDR3 sequence (DNA): TGTGCCACTAGGACAGGGGCCCGGTACCAAGAGACCCAGTACTTC. Translation gives CATRTGARYQETQYF.